Each of the 5 T cell receptor beta chains below was sequenced from the same sample in a study of T cells after posttransplantation cyclophosphamide (dated by TCRdb to 2016 to 2017). The treatment or condition label, read with the paper, signifies: high-dose cyclophosphamide on days +3 and +4 as single-agent GVHD prophylaxis. Patients in the PTCy group got busulfan and fludarabine conditioning, a marrow graft from a related or unrelated donor, and cyclophosphamide on days +3 and +4. The library was obtained by the immunoSEQ multiplex PCR assay. Sourced from immuneACCESS, this table was stored by TCRdb with only in-frame sequences that have V and J called. A share of the clones is absent; for the studies checked, an unresolved V gene accounts for under half, and the remainder has no known explanation. This sample holds around 10,000 clones in total, without any singletons. The top ten constitute over 11% of the sample.

Sequenced material: PBMCs, taken after allogeneic stem cell transplant with posttransplant cyclophosphamide. The source of these receptors is a female patient in her thirties or forties who received an allogeneic stem cell transplant from a related donor, was CMV-positive, and had no GVHD. In transplant recipients, some T cells may be of donor rather than host origin.

This clone was recorded many times. The chain joins TRBV2 to TRBJ2-3, with D possibly being TRBD2 (6 bases). The CDR3 sequence is 14 residues long. V lost 8 bases to trimming and J lost 1 base, with 13 bases between them. CDR1 SNHLY and CDR2 FYNNEI come from the germline V gene. The CDR3 sequence is CASEGGAGTDTQYF. The CDR3 coding sequence is TGTGCCAGCGAGGGAGGAGCTGGCACAGATACGCAGTATTTT.

This clone was picked up many times. This chain links TRBV5-1 with TRBJ1-4; perhaps TRBD1 as D (5 bases). Germline V CDR1 and CDR2: SGHRS, YFSETQ. This CDR3 is built from 14 residues. The germline V and J ends were trimmed by 5 bases and 3 bases, with 11 bases remaining between them. The DNA of the CDR3 is TGCGCCAGCAGATTTGAAGGGGCTAATGAAAAACTGTTTTTT. Its protein product is CASRFEGANEKLFF.

This clone was picked up many times. The CDR3 here is CASSLSLAGATYGYTF. The CDR3 region has the DNA TGTGCCAGCAGTTTATCCCTGGCAGGGGCGACCTATGGCTACACCTTC. The V call is TRBV28, the J call TRBJ1-2, with TRBD1 as a possible D gene (6 bases). Germline CDR1 is MDHEN and CDR2 is SYDVKM. V lost 1 base and J lost 4, with 16 bases in between. This CDR3 is built from 16 residues.

Ten or more counts support this clone. The rearrangement links TRBV30 to TRBJ1-1; 9 bases fit TRBD1. Germline V gene data show CDR1 as GTSNPN and CDR2 as SVGIG (reference sequence). After removal of 2 bases from V and 3 bases from J, the junction contained 10 bases not matched to a gene. This CDR3 is built from 16 residues. The CDR3 loop is CAWSSDRGAGDTEAFF. CDR3 DNA sequence: TGTGCCTGGAGTTCAGACAGGGGGGCAGGGGACACTGAAGCTTTCTTT.

This clone came up many times. The CDR3 spells CASSIPGGAMNTEAFF. CDR3 coding DNA: TGTGCCAGTAGTATCCCCGGGGGAGCCATGAACACTGAAGCTTTCTTT. This sequence joins TRBV19 and TRBJ1-1, with D tentatively TRBD1 (5 bases). V lost 3 bases, J lost 0 bases, and 14 bases lay in between. This CDR3 contains 16 residues. Germline V gives CDR1 LNHDA, CDR2 SQIVND (reference sequence).